Presented here are 16 T cell receptor beta chains from one specimen sequenced in a study of blood T cell repertoires in COVID-19. Libraries were prepared by immunoSEQ multiplex PCR; TCRdb keeps only in-frame clonotypes and omits some of them. Here the sample spans about 110,000 clones, around 90% being singletons. The sequencing input was peripheral blood. Receptors were obtained from a woman aged 45-65 years with acute or convalescent COVID-19.

The chain joins TRBV11-2 to TRBJ2-7; D is perhaps TRBD2 (6 bases). The germline V and J ends were trimmed by 4 bases and 3 bases, with 10 bases remaining between them. There are 13 residues in the CDR3. The germline gives CDR1 SGHAT, CDR2 FQNNGV. The DNA of the CDR3 is TGTGCCAGCAGCTCCGGGGGAAGCTACGAGCAGTACTTC. Translated: CASSSGGSYEQYF. Full variable domain (rest looked up from reference TRBV11-2 and TRBJ2-7): EAGVAQSPRYKIIEKRQSVAFWCNPISGHATLYWYQQILGQGPKLLIQFQNNGVVDDSQLPKDRFSAERLKGVDSTLKIQPAKLEDSAVYLCASSSGGSYEQYFGPGTRLTVT.

This clone was found once. This CDR3 reads CASSQDRGIRSYGYTF. CDR3 bases: TGTGCCAGCAGCCAAGACAGAGGGATCCGAAGCTATGGCTACACCTTC. The chain combines TRBV3-1 (or the pseudogene TRBV3-2) with TRBJ1-2; D is unclear. Germline V gene data show CDR1 as LGHDT and CDR2 as YNNKEL (reference sequence). The length of the CDR3 is 16 residues. V was pared by 0 bases and J by 4 bases, with 15 bases between.

This clone showed up just once. The V gene is TRBV5-1, the J gene TRBJ2-1; TRBD1 is a possible D gene (6 bases). The germline gives CDR1 SGHRS, CDR2 YFSETQ. V was trimmed by 4 bases and J by 6 bases, leaving 14 bases between them. The CDR3 sequence is 14 residues long. The CDR3 DNA reads TGCGCCAGCAGCCCCAATGGGGACACCAATGAGCAGTTCTTC. It is translated as CASSPNGDTNEQFF. Using reference TRBV5-1 and TRBJ2-1 for the parts outside the CDR3, the full variable domain is KAGVTQTPRYLIKTRGQQVTLSCSPISGHRSVSWYQQTPGQGLQFLFEYFSETQRNKGNFPGRFSGRQFSNSRSEMNVSTLELGDSALYLCASSPNGDTNEQFFGPGTRLTVL.

This chain uses TRBV5-1 with TRBJ2-7; D possibly corresponds to TRBD2 (5 bases). Per germline, CDR1 SGHRS and CDR2 YFSETQ. This CDR3 region has 14 residues. The V end lost 0 bases, the J end lost 3 bases, and 10 bases lay between the germline ends. The CDR3 here is CASSLETTYYEQYF. DNA for the CDR3: TGCGCCAGCAGCTTGGAGACTACGTACTACGAGCAGTACTTC.

The chain recombines TRBV13 with TRBJ2-1; 11 bases are a match to TRBD2. Trimming cost V 5 bases and J 12 bases; bases outside gene matches: 9. The CDR3 consists of 14 residues. In germline, CDR1 is PRHDT, CDR2 FYEKMQ (reference sequence). The CDR3 DNA sequence: TGTGCCAGCAGCCCTTGGACTAGCGGGTCCGGGCAGTTCTTC. Protein product: CASSPWTSGSGQFF. The full variable domain, in which reference TRBV13 and TRBJ2-1 provide the parts outside the CDR3, is AAGVIQSPRHLIKEKRETATLKCYPIPRHDTVYWYQQGPGQDPQFLISFYEKMQSDKGSIPDRFSAQQFSDYHSELNMSSLELGDSALYFCASSPWTSGSGQFFGPGTRLTVL.

CDR3 residues: CASSKQVNSYEQYF. The DNA for the CDR3 is TGTGCCAGCAGCAAACAGGTTAACTCCTACGAGCAGTACTTC. This rearrangement joins TRBV6-5 to TRBJ2-7; D is perhaps TRBD1 (5 bases). CDR1 and CDR2 from the germline V gene are MNHEY and SVGAGI. CDR3 length: 14 residues. V lost 6 bases and J lost 0, with 12 bases in between.

This clone was picked up one time. CDR3 nucleotides: TGTGCCAGCAGCCACGGGACTAGCTCCCCGCAGTACTTC. Protein product: CASSHGTSSPQYF. The chain has TRBV3-1 (or the pseudogene TRBV3-2) and TRBJ2-7; 9 bases match TRBD2. This CDR3 is 13 amino acids long. Germline lookup yields CDR1 LGHDT and CDR2 YNNKEL (reference sequence). V gave up 3 bases and J gave up 9 bases; unmatched junction bases: 6.

V and J are TRBV3-1 (or the pseudogene TRBV3-2) and TRBJ2-5; 7 bases match TRBD2. In germline, CDR1 is LGHDT, CDR2 YNNKEL (reference sequence). Trimming cost V 8 bases and J 5 bases; bases outside gene matches: 8. The CDR3 spans 13 residues. The chain's CDR3 is CASAPTSPETQYF. CDR3 nucleotides: TGTGCCAGCGCCCCGACTAGCCCGGAGACCCAGTACTTC.

The chain is built from TRBV18 and TRBJ1-2, with D hard to call. There are 14 residues in the CDR3. CDR1 and CDR2 (germline): KGHSH, LQKENI. The V and J ends lost 0 bases and 7 bases respectively, with 12 bases between them. CDR3 nucleotide sequence: TGTGCCAGCTCACCACCGGGCGAGGGTTCTGGCTACACCTTC. Its translation: CASSPPGEGSGYTF.

V is TRBV29-1 and J is TRBJ1-4; 7 bases match TRBD1. CDR3 length: 11 amino acids. V lost 6 bases, J lost 7 bases, and 2 bases stayed unmatched. CDR1 SQVTM and CDR2 ANQGSEA come from the germline V gene. CDR3 protein: CSVGTVEKLFF. CDR3 coding DNA: TGCAGCGTGGGGACAGTTGAAAAACTGTTTTTT.

This clone was detected once. The rearrangement uses TRBV19 and TRBJ1-6; TRBD1 might be the D (5 bases). Trimming cost V 4 bases and J 7 bases, with 11 bases left between them. In germline, CDR1 is LNHDA, CDR2 SQIVND (reference sequence). The CDR3 loop spans 14 amino acids. The CDR3 DNA reads as TGTGCCAGTAGTACCAGGGAAGTGAATTCACCCCTCCACTTT. Its protein product is CASSTREVNSPLHF. The variable domain in full, completed from reference TRBV19 and TRBJ1-6, reads DGGITQSPKYLFRKEGQNVTLSCEQNLNHDAMYWYRQDPGQGLRLIYYSQIVNDFQKGDIAEGYSVSREKKESFPLTVTSAQKNPTAFYLCASSTREVNSPLHFGNGTRLTVT.

The V gene is TRBV7-9, the J gene TRBJ2-7; no clear D. V lost 1 base and J 2 bases, leaving 15 bases between the germline ends. Germline CDR1 reads SEHNR; CDR2 reads FQNEAQ (reference sequence). The CDR3 extends over 16 amino acids. CDR3 protein: CASSLVPVVPPYEQYF. The CDR3 DNA reads TGTGCCAGCAGCTTAGTGCCGGTCGTTCCCCCCTACGAGCAGTACTTC. Full variable domain (remainder filled in from reference TRBV7-9 and TRBJ2-7): DTGVSQNPRHKITKRGQNVTFRCDPISEHNRLYWYRQTLGQGPEFLTYFQNEAQLEKSRLLSDRFSAERPKGSFSTLEIQRTEQGDSAMYLCASSLVPVVPPYEQYFGPGTRLTVT.

The chain has TRBV24-1 and TRBJ2-1; D is unresolved. The CDR3 spans 16 residues. Trimming removed 3 bases from V and 1 base from J, with 12 bases in between. Germline V gene sequence: CDR1 KGHDR, CDR2 SFDVKD. The CDR3 sequence: CATSDPPSNSYNEQFF. CDR3 nucleotides: TGTGCCACCAGTGATCCCCCTAGTAATTCCTACAATGAGCAGTTCTTC.

This chain links TRBV5-1 with TRBJ1-3; 8 nucleotides align to TRBD1. This CDR3 is built from 15 residues. With 0 bases clipped from V and 4 bases from J, the junction kept 3 bases outside the gene matches. CDR1 is SGHRS and CDR2 is YFSETQ in the germline V gene. CDR3 in amino acids: CASSLATGDGNTIYF. The DNA for the CDR3 is TGCGCCAGCAGCTTGGCGACAGGGGACGGAAACACCATATATTTT.

The chain links TRBV6-5 to TRBJ2-3, with 9 nucleotides matching TRBD1. V was pared by 7 bases and J by 7 bases, with 6 bases of the junction left unmatched. This CDR3 spans 13 amino acids. CDR1 and CDR2 (germline): MNHEY, SVGAGI. The DNA of the CDR3 is TGTGCCAGCACCGGGACAGGGTCGCATACGCAGTATTTT. Protein: CASTGTGSHTQYF.

This clone showed up just once. The chain is built from TRBV7-9 and TRBJ2-3; the match to TRBD2 covers 7 bases. CDR1 is SEHNR and CDR2 is FQNEAQ in the germline V gene (reference sequence). The CDR3 loop spans 15 amino acids. The junction had 10 bases not matched to a gene; V was cut back by 5 bases and J by 5 bases. CDR3 nucleotides: TGTGCCAGCAGCCCTCAGGGAGGGCGCTTAGATACGCAGTATTTT. Translation: CASSPQGGRLDTQYF.